These 11 T cell receptor beta chains were all obtained from the same sample, sequenced in a study of T cells in Graves' hyperthyroidism and ophthalmopathy. Amplification of TCR beta CDR3 regions used RNA as the template. Using the HTBI primer set, a first-round RT-PCR was run on the TCR CDR3. Using its own MiXCR run on the multiplex PCR reads, TCRdb lists one record per CDR3 protein. Of more than 300,000 distinct CDR3 sequences listed, 13% are singletons. The sample consisted of blood. All receptors come from a woman aged 18-29 years with Graves' hyperthyroidism.

This clonotype was observed at least ten times. This chain connects TRBV28 to TRBJ1-1; no reliable D call. The CDR3 sequence is 14 residues long. The ends were cut back, 5 bases at V and 6 bases at J, with 16 bases in the middle. In germline, CDR1 is MDHEN, CDR2 SYDVKM. CDR3: CASSPEQLVPEAFF. The CDR3 region has the DNA TGTGCCAGCAGTCCGGAGCAGCTGGTACCTGAAGCTTTCTTT.

The V call is TRBV28, the J call TRBJ1-2; perhaps TRBD1 as D (5 bases). CDR1 and CDR2 from the germline V gene are MDHEN and SYDVKM. The V and J ends lost 3 bases and 3 bases respectively, with 8 bases between them. The CDR3 is 13 amino acids. DNA of the CDR3: TGTGCCAGCAGTTTCAGGGTCTACTATGGCTACACCTTC. As protein: CASSFRVYYGYTF.

This clonotype was recorded at least ten times. The V call is TRBV20-1, the J call TRBJ1-2, with D unresolved. The CDR3 sequence is 12 residues long. V was trimmed by 0 bases and J by 3 bases, leaving 5 bases between them. From germline, CDR1 is DFQATT and CDR2 SNEGSKA (reference sequence). The CDR3, as DNA: TGCAGTGCTAGAGATGCAGACTATGGCTACACCTTC. It translates to CSARDADYGYTF.

The chain links TRBV4-1 to TRBJ1-6; 8 bases align to TRBD1. J gave up 7 bases and V 2 bases, and 10 bases lay outside the gene matches. The CDR3 has 17 residues. Germline V gives CDR1 MGHRA, CDR2 YSYEKL. This chain's CDR3 is CASSQRAGGSWNSPLHF. The CDR3 nucleotides are TGCGCCAGCAGCCAAAGGGCAGGGGGCTCTTGGAATTCACCCCTCCACTTT.

This clonotype was recorded at least ten times. The chain has TRBV2 and TRBJ1-4; D possibly corresponds to TRBD1 (6 bases). The germline V gene encodes CDR1 SNHLY and CDR2 FYNNEI. The V end lost 6 bases, the J end lost 8 bases, and 10 bases lay between the germline ends. The CDR3 spans 12 residues. CDR3 nucleotides: TGTGCCAGCAGAGAACAGGGAGAAAAACTGTTTTTT. Protein: CASREQGEKLFF.

The gene calls are TRBV3-1 and TRBJ1-1; the D gene is possibly TRBD1 (6 bases). The germline gives CDR1 LGHDT, CDR2 YNNKEL (reference sequence). The CDR3 spans 13 residues. Deletions cut 1 base from V and 8 bases from J, with 11 bases between. The CDR3 protein is CASSQVADREAFF. DNA of the CDR3: TGTGCCAGCAGCCAAGTAGCCGACAGGGAAGCTTTCTTT.

The chain joins TRBV28 to TRBJ2-5; 8 bases agree with TRBD2. V lost 5 bases, J lost 1 base, and 9 bases stayed unmatched. The CDR3 covers 16 residues. Germline V CDR1 and CDR2: MDHEN, SYDVKM. CDR3 amino acids: CASSRRSGSGQETQYF. In DNA form, the CDR3 reads TGTGCCAGCAGTCGACGGAGCGGGAGCGGCCAAGAGACCCAGTACTTC.

The table lists this clonotype with many counts. The V and J genes are TRBV27 and TRBJ2-1; 7 nucleotides agree with TRBD2. The CDR3 sequence is 10 residues long. V lost 8 bases to trimming and J lost 8 bases; unmatched junction nucleotides: 0. CDR1 and CDR2 (germline): MNHEY, SMNVEV (reference sequence). The CDR3 is CASGGDEQFF. In DNA form, the CDR3 reads TGTGCCAGCGGGGGGGATGAGCAGTTCTTC.

This chain uses TRBV9 with TRBJ2-3, with 7 nucleotides matching TRBD2. Losses at the gene ends were 0 bases for V and 2 bases for J; bases not matched to a gene: 3. There are 15 residues in the CDR3. The V gene's germline CDR1 is SGDLS and CDR2 YYNGEE. CDR3 residues: CASSVAGTTTDTQYF. In DNA form, the CDR3 reads TGTGCCAGCAGCGTAGCTGGGACTACCACAGATACGCAGTATTTT.

In its sample, this clonotype was seen many times. The chain uses TRBV11-2 and TRBJ2-5; TRBD1 or TRBD2 may be the D gene (7 bases each). The CDR3 totals 14 residues. The V and J ends lost 8 bases and 5 bases respectively, with 18 bases between them. Looked up from germline, CDR1 is SGHAT and CDR2 is FQNNGV. The CDR3: CASGPGGGGETQYF. Here the CDR3 DNA reads TGTGCCAGCGGGCCAGGGGGGGGAGGCGAGACCCAGTACTTC.

V usage is TRBV10-3 and J usage is TRBJ1-2; D gene uncertain. V was shortened by 10 bases and J by 14 bases, with 20 bases between the two germline ends. There are 11 residues in the CDR3. In germline, CDR1 is ENHRY, CDR2 SYGVKD. The CDR3: CATSNYTYPTF. CDR3 bases: TGTGCCACCTCCAACTACACCTACCCTACCTTC.